This is a list of T cell receptor beta chains from one sample in a study of blood T cells in healthy people across ages. TCRdb called the 5' RACE reads again in MiXCR, with one record for every CDR3 protein. Of hundreds of thousands of distinct CDR3 sequences listed, 49% were seen once; the top ten hold roughly a third. The source material was blood. The origin of the receptors is an older woman in good health. The CDR3 runs from the conserved cysteine through the conserved F or W. The order of the fields is clone size, V gene, D gene, J gene, CDR3 protein, CDR3 DNA. D genes are given only for firm matches. The size entry is marked missing in some rows and otherwise reads once, few, many or a size class.

few,TRBV29-1,NA,TRBJ2-4,CSVFDGGLAKNIQYF,TGCAGCGTGTTTGACGGGGGGCTAGCCAAAAACATTCAGTACTTC
NA,TRBV5-6,NA,TRBJ1-1,CASSYTTVNTEAFF,TGTGCCAGCAGCTATACGACAGTGAACACTGAAGCTTTCTTT
once,TRBV5-6,NA,TRBJ1-1,CASSWGAGKNTEAFF,TGTGCCAGCAGCTGGGGGGCAGGGAAGAACACTGAAGCTTTCTTT
NA,TRBV5-1,TRBD1,TRBJ2-3,CASSPLGQGTDTQYF,TGCGCCAGCAGCCCCCTTGGACAGGGCACAGATACGCAGTATTTT
few,TRBV7-9,NA,TRBJ2-5,CASSYPLETQYF,TGTGCCAGCAGCTACCCACTAGAGACCCAGTACTTC
NA,TRBV7-9,NA,TRBJ1-1,CASNPGGFDTEAFF,TGTGCCAGCAACCCGGGGGGCTTCGACACTGAAGCTTTCTTT
few,TRBV7-2,TRBD2,TRBJ2-1,CASSWGLAGLLNEQFF,TGTGCCAGCAGCTGGGGACTAGCGGGCCTTCTCAATGAGCAGTTCTTC
NA,TRBV20-1,TRBD2,TRBJ2-5,CSAPLGGETQYF,TGCAGTGCCCCCTTGGGGGGGGAGACCCAGTACTTC
NA,TRBV7-3,NA,TRBJ2-2,CASSPAGVNTGELFF,TGTGCCAGCAGCCCTGCTGGGGTGAACACCGGGGAGCTGTTTTTT
once,TRBV20-1,NA,TRBJ1-2,CSARSIGGKNYGYTF,TGCAGTGCTAGAAGCATTGGGGGAAAGAACTATGGCTACACCTTC
NA,TRBV2,TRBD2,TRBJ2-5,CASSRSGRQSDQYF,TGTGCCAGCAGTAGAAGCGGGAGGCAGTCAGACCAGTACTTC
NA,TRBV18,TRBD2,TRBJ2-1,CASSPPGGTSGRLNEQFF,TGTGCCAGCTCACCACCAGGGGGGACTAGCGGGCGGCTCAATGAGCAGTTCTTC
NA,TRBV3-1,NA,TRBJ2-4,CASSPRGGVAKNFQYF,TGTGCCAGCAGCCCCCGAGGGGGAGTAGCCAAAAACTTTCAGTACTTC
once,TRBV6-6,TRBD1,TRBJ2-1,CASRTPGGWQFF,TGTGCCAGCAGAACCCCAGGGGGTTGGCAGTTCTTC
NA,TRBV2,NA,TRBJ2-7,CASKGPGYEQYF,TGTGCCAGCAAAGGCCCAGGATACGAGCAGTACTTC
NA,TRBV20-1,NA,TRBJ1-2,CSARDLHTNGYTF,TGCAGTGCTAGAGATCTCCATACGAATGGCTACACCTTC
few,TRBV24-1,TRBD2,TRBJ2-5,CATSEGTSGRAGQETQYF,TGTGCCACCAGTGAAGGGACTAGCGGGAGGGCCGGGCAAGAGACCCAGTACTTC
NA,TRBV4-3,NA,TRBJ2-3,CASSQGAVGPDTQYF,TGCGCCAGCAGCCAAGGGGCGGTGGGCCCAGATACGCAGTATTTT
NA,TRBV4-1,NA,TRBJ2-3,CASSPDTRTDTQYF,TGCGCCAGCAGCCCGGACACCCGCACAGATACGCAGTATTTT
NA,TRBV6-5,NA,TRBJ1-2,CASSYDPKVGYTF,TGTGCCAGCAGTTACGACCCCAAGGTGGGCTACACCTTC
NA,TRBV5-8,NA,TRBJ2-3,CASSSGASASTDTQYF,TGTGCCAGCAGCTCCGGGGCTAGCGCCTCCACAGATACGCAGTATTTT
NA,TRBV7-2,TRBD2,TRBJ2-1,CASSSMAGGNEQFF,TGTGCCAGCAGCTCTATGGCGGGAGGGAATGAGCAGTTCTTC
NA,TRBV10-3,NA,TRBJ2-5,CATMTGPQETQYF,TGTGCCACCATGACAGGCCCTCAAGAGACCCAGTACTTC
once,TRBV27,NA,TRBJ1-5,CASRPSGEGQPQHF,TGTGCCAGCAGGCCGTCAGGGGAGGGTCAGCCCCAGCATTTT
once,TRBV20-1,TRBD1,TRBJ1-2,CSGSWDSNYGYTF,TGCAGTGGGTCATGGGACAGTAACTATGGCTACACCTTC
NA,TRBV6-1,NA,TRBJ2-7,CASSRVYRDGLEQYF,TGTGCCAGCAGCAGAGTTTACAGGGATGGGCTCGAGCAGTACTTC
NA,TRBV5-1,NA,TRBJ2-7,CASSLLSGTAYEQYF,TGCGCCAGCAGTTTGCTTAGCGGCACTGCCTACGAGCAGTACTTC
NA,TRBV11-2,NA,TRBJ1-4,CASSFYGEKLFF,TGTGCCAGCAGCTTTTATGGCGAAAAACTGTTTTTT
NA,TRBV20-1,NA,TRBJ1-2,CSGSTGLGYTF,TGCAGTGGCTCAACAGGGCTCGGCTACACCTTC
NA,TRBV21-1,NA,TRBJ2-7,CASSKVGREEYEQYF,TGTGCCAGCAGCAAAGTGGGGCGGGAGGAGTACGAGCAGTACTTC
NA,TRBV28,NA,TRBJ1-5,CASSPSGGVNQPQHF,TGTGCCAGCAGTCCCTCGGGGGGAGTCAATCAGCCCCAGCATTTT
few,TRBV20-1,NA,TRBJ2-3,CSARPSNFGQTDTQYF,TGCAGTGCTAGGCCGTCCAATTTCGGTCAGACAGATACGCAGTATTTT
once,TRBV20-1,TRBD1,TRBJ1-5,CGAAGQGDQPQHF,TGCGGTGCCGCGGGACAGGGTGATCAGCCCCAGCATTTT
NA,TRBV20-1,TRBD2,TRBJ2-7,CSATLSGSFRYF,TGCAGTGCGACCCTTAGCGGGAGTTTCCGGTACTTC
NA,TRBV11-3,NA,TRBJ1-6,CASSLSMNSPLHF,TGTGCCAGCAGCTTATCGATGAATTCACCCCTCCACTTT
many,TRBV7-9,NA,TRBJ2-7,CASSRRGGGNEQYF,TGTGCCAGCAGCCGAAGGGGGGGAGGGAACGAGCAGTACTTC
NA,TRBV29-1,NA,TRBJ2-1,CSVAVSSRNSYNGQFF,TGCAGCGTTGCCGTTTCTAGCCGAAACTCCTACAATGGGCAGTTCTTC